This T cell receptor beta chain was identified in a study of blood T cell repertoires in COVID-19. Study information: Researchers got acute and convalescent COVID-19 samples from the United States, Italy and Spain. The cDNA or gDNA used as material had been derived from T cells, B-cell-depleted T cells, or PBMCs.

CDR1 SGHAT and CDR2 FQNNGV come from the germline V gene. The CDR3 runs to 14 residues. V shed 5 bases and J shed 10 bases, with 17 bases lying between them. This clone has more than one count but fewer than ten. In the authors' workflow: From reference gene primer amplification, estimates of nucleated cell counts were derived. Assay: immunoSEQ multiplex PCR; the TCRdb copy retains only in-frame clones and omits some. That table gives V, J and clone size, and the DNA gave D and trimming. The sample shows under 60,000 clones, roughly 90% of them seen only once. The receptor was derived from a human donor in a cohort sampled during active COVID-19. Sample: peripheral blood. The chain joins TRBV11-2 to TRBJ1-4; D may be TRBD1 (5 bases). In nucleotides, the CDR3 is TGTGCCAGCAGCCAGGGACTTGGGCGTGGAAAACTGTTTTTT. It codes for CASSQGLGRGKLFF.